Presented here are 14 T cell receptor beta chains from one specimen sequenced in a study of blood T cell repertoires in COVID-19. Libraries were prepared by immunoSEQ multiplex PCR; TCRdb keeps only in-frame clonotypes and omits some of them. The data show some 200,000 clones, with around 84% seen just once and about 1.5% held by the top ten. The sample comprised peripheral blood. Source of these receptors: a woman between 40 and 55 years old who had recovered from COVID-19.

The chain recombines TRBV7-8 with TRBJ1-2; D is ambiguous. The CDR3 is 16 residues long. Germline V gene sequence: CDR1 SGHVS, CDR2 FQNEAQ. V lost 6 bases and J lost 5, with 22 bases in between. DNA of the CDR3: TGTGCCAGCAGACCAGCGGACGTACAAGGAGGGTATGGCTACACCTTC. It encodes CASRPADVQGGYGYTF.

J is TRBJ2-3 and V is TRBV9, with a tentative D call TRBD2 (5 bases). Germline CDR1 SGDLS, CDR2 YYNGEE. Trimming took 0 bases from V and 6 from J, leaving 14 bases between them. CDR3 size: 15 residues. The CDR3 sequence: CASSVGGRRIDTQYF. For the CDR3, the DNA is TGTGCCAGCAGCGTAGGTGGCAGGAGGATCGATACGCAGTATTTT.

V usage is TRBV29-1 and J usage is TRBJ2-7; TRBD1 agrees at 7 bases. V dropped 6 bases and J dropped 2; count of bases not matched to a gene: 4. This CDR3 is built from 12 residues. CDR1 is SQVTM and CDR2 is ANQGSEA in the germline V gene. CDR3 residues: CSVRTGAYEQYF. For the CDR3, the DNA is TGCAGCGTGAGGACAGGAGCCTACGAGCAGTACTTC.

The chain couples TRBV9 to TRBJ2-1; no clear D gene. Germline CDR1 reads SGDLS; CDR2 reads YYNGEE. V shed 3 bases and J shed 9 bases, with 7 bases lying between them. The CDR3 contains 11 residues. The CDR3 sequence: CASSGHREQFF. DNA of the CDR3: TGTGCCAGCAGCGGACACCGTGAGCAGTTCTTC.

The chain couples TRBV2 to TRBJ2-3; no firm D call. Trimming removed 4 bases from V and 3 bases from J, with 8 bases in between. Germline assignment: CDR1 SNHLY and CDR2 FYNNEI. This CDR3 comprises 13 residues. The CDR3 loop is CASSAEKTDTQYF. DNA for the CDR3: TGTGCCAGCAGTGCGGAGAAAACAGATACGCAGTATTTT.

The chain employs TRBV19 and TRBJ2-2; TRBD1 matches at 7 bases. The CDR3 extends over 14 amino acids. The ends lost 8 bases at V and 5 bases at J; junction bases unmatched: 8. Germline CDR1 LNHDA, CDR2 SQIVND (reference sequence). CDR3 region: CASSRQGTTGELFF. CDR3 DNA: TGTGCCAGTTCTCGACAGGGAACAACCGGGGAGCTGTTTTTT.

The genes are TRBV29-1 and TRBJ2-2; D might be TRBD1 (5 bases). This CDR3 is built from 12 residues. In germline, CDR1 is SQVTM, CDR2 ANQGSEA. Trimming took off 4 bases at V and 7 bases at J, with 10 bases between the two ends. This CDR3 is CSVGREYGELFF. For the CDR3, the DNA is TGCAGCGTTGGCAGGGAATACGGGGAGCTGTTTTTT.

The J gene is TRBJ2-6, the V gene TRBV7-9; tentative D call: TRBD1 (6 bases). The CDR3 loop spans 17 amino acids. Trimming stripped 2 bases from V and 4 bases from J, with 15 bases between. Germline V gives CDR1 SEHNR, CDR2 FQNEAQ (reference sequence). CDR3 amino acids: CASSLHDPGAGANVLTF. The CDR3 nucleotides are TGTGCCAGCAGCTTACACGACCCAGGGGCGGGGGCCAACGTCCTGACTTTC.

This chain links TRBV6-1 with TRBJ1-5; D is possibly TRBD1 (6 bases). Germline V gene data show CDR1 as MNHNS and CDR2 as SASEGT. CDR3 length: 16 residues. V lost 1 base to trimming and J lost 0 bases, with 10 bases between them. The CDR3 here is CASSEVEGDSNQPQHF. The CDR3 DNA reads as TGTGCCAGCAGTGAAGTCGAGGGGGATAGCAATCAGCCCCAGCATTTT.

The CDR3 region is CASSIGSGVRDEQFF. CDR3 DNA: TGTGCCAGTAGTATAGGAAGCGGGGTTCGGGATGAGCAGTTCTTC. The chain uses TRBV19 and TRBJ2-1, with TRBD2 matching over 7 bases. V dropped 1 base and J dropped 8; count of bases not matched to a gene: 8. CDR1 and CDR2 from the germline V gene are LNHDA and SQIVND (reference sequence). This CDR3 is 15 amino acids long.

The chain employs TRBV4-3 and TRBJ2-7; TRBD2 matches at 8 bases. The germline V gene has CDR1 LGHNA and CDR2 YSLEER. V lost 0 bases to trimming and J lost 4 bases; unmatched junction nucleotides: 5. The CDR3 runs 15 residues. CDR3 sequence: CASSQDNSGVYEQYF. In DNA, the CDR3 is TGCGCCAGCAGCCAAGATAATAGCGGGGTGTACGAGCAGTACTTC.

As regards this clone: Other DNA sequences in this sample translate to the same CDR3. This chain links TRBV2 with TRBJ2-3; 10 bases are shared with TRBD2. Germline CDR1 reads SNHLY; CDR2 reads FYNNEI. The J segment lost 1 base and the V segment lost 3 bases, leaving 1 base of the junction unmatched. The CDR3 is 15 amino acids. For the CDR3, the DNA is TGTGCCAGCAGTGAGCTAGCGGGGGGCACAGATACGCAGTATTTT. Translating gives CASSELAGGTDTQYF.

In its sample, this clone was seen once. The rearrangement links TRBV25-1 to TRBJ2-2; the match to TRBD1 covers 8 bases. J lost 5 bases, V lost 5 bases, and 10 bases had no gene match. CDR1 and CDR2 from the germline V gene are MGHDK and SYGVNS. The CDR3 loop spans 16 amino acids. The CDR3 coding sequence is TGTGCCAGCAGTCAGGACAGGGCTCGATGGACCGGGGAGCTGTTTTTT. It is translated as CASSQDRARWTGELFF.

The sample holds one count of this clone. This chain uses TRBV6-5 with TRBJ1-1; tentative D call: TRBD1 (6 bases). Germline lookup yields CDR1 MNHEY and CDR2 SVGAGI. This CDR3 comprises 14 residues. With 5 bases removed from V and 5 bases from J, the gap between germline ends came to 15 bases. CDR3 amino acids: CASSTRTELTEAFF. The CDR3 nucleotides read TGTGCCAGCAGTACCCGGACAGAACTAACTGAAGCTTTCTTT.